Below, one TCR beta chain is given with its context. These data belong to a study of blood T cell repertoires in COVID-19. Across the whole study: COVID-19 samples collected from the United States, Italy and Spain covered acute and convalescent phases. Sources were T cells, B-cell-depleted T cells, or PBMCs; the material itself was cDNA or gDNA.

This CDR3 region has 14 residues. With 5 bases removed from V and 3 bases from J, the gap between germline ends came to 13 bases. From germline, CDR1 is MNHEY and CDR2 SVGEGT. Per the original data handling: Amplification from reference gene primers served as the basis for estimated nucleated cell counts. Sequencing was performed with immunoSEQ multiplex PCR; in TCRdb, only in-frame clones are kept and a portion is missing. That table furnishes V, J and clone size, whereas the DNA furnished D and trimming. This sample yields 99,000 or so clones, of which about 85% are seen a single time; 4% to 5% belongs to the top ten.

Sequencing was performed on peripheral blood. This sequence joins TRBV6-2 or TRBV6-3 and TRBJ2-5, with D unresolved. This clonotype originated in a man aged 45-65 years with acute or convalescent COVID-19. The chain's CDR3 is CASSRHSYEETQYF. The CDR3 DNA reads as TGTGCCAGCAGTCGACATTCCTACGAAGAGACCCAGTACTTC.